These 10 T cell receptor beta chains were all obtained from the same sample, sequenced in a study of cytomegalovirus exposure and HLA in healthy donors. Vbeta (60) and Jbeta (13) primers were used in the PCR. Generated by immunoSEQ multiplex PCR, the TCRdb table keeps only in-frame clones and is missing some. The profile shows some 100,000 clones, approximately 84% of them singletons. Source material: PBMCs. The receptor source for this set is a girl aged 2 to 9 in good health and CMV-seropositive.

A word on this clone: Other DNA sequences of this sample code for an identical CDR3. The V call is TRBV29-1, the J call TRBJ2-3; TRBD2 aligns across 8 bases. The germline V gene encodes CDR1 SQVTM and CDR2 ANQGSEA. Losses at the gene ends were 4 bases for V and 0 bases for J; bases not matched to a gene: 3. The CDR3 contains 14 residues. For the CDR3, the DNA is TGCAGCGTTGGACTAGCGTTTAGCACAGATACGCAGTATTTT. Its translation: CSVGLAFSTDTQYF.

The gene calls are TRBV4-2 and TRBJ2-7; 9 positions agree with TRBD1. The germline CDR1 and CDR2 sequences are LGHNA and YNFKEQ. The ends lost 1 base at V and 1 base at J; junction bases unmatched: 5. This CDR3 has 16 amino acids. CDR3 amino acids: CASSQVPGTGSYEQYF. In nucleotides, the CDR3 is TGTGCCAGCAGCCAAGTACCCGGGACAGGGTCCTACGAGCAGTACTTC.

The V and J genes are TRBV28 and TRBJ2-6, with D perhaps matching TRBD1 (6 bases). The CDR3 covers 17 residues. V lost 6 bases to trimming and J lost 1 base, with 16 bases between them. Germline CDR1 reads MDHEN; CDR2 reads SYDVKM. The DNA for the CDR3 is TGTGCCAGCAGATCTCAGGACAGATCGTCTGGGGCCAACGTCCTGACTTTC. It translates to CASRSQDRSSGANVLTF.

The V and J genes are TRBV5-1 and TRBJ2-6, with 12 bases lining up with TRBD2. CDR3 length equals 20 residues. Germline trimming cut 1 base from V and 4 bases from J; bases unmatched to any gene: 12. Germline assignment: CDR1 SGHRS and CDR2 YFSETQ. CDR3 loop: CASSLYSLAGGLSGANVLTF. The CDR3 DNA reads TGCGCCAGCAGCTTGTATTCACTAGCGGGAGGTCTTAGCGGGGCCAACGTCCTGACTTTC.

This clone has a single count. This CDR3 is CASSLGRGTGTDTQYF. The DNA of the CDR3 is TGTGCCAGCAGCTTAGGCCGGGGGACAGGCACAGATACGCAGTATTTT. The chain has TRBV13 and TRBJ2-3, with D perhaps matching TRBD1 (7 bases). CDR1 is PRHDT, CDR2 FYEKMQ, per germline (reference sequence). V gave up 0 bases and J gave up 1 base, with 11 bases separating them. CDR3 length: 16 amino acids.

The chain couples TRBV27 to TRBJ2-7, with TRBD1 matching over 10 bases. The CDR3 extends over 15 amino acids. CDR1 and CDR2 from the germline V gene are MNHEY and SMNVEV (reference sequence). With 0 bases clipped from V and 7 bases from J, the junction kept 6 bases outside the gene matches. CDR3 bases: TGTGCCAGCAGTTTATCGGGACAGGGGTCTCTTGAGCAGTACTTC. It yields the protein CASSLSGQGSLEQYF.

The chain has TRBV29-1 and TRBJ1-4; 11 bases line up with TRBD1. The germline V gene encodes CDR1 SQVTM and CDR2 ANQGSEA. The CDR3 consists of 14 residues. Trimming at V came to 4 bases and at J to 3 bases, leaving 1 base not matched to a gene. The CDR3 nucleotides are TGCAGCGTTGGGGACAGGGGGGCTAATGAAAAACTGTTTTTT. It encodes CSVGDRGANEKLFF. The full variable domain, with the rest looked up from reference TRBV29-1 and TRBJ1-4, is SAVISQKPSRDICQRGTSLTIQCQVDSQVTMMFWYRQQPGQSLTLIATANQGSEATYESGFVIDKFPISRPNLTFSTLTVSNMSPEDSSIYLCSVGDRGANEKLFFGSGTQLSVL.

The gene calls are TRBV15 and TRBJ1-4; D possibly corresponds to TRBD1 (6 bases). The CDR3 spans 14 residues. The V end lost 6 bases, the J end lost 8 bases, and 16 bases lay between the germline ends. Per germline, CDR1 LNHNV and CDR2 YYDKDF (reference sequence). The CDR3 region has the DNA TGTGCCACCAGGAGGTGGGGGCGATACGAAAAACTGTTTTTT. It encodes CATRRWGRYEKLFF.

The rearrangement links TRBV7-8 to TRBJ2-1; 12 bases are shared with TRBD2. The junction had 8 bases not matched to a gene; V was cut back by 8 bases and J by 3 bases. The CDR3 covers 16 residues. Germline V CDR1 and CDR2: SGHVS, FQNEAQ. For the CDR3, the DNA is TGTGCCAGCTGCGGGGGGGGACTAGCGGGCTACAATGAGCAGTTCTTC. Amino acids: CASCGGGLAGYNEQFF.

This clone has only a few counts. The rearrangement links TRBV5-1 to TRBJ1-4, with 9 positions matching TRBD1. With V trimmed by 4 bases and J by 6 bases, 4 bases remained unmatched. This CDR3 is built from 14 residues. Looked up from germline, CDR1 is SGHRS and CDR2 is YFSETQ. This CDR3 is CASSLDRGYEKLFF. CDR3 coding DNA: TGCGCCAGCAGCCTGGACAGGGGTTATGAAAAACTGTTTTTT.